This TCR beta chain was retrieved from a study of early T cells in non-severe SARS-CoV-2 infection. Study at large: Sequencing of unsorted whole blood was done on bulk RNA, leaving chains unpaired.

The J segment lost 0 bases and the V segment lost 5 bases, leaving 18 bases of the junction unmatched. The CDR3 covers 21 residues. One entry per CDR3 protein, called by TCRdb with MiXCR from the 5' RACE reads. The data contain 70,000 to 75,000 distinct CDR3 sequences, approximately 14% of them seen just once; the ten biggest clones take up around an eighth. The sequence derives from an adult who was a healthcare worker with PCR-confirmed SARS-CoV-2 infection or an uninfected control (not recorded which). Sequencing used whole blood. The chain employs TRBV12-3 or TRBV12-4 and TRBJ2-3; TRBD2 matches at 12 bases. Here the CDR3 DNA reads TGTGCCAGCAGTACCTCAACGACGACTAGCGGGGGACCACTCAGCACAGATACGCAGTATTTT. It yields the protein CASSTSTTTSGGPLSTDTQYF.